This entry lists 9 T cell receptor beta chains sequenced from one sample in a study of CD8 T cells in ankylosing spondylitis (dated by TCRdb to 2016 to 2017). Their specific antigens are unknown. Libraries came from 5' RACE. The listed sequencing device is Illumina HiSeq 2500. In-frame beta chains were kept once TCRdb had trimmed the public reads at Q25 with fastp and called clones with MiXCR. Merged by CDR3 protein, the rows form single entries marked with the most common genes and DNA. This sample gives 350,000 to 550,000 distinct CDR3 sequences in total; roughly 27% of them show up just once. The top ten clones comprise 0.85% to 1% of the sample. Points the paper makes about the study in general: Blood from ankylosing spondylitis patients appeared to be characterized by a TCR beta motif made up of several highly homologous amino acid variants.

What was sequenced was blood, either unsorted or a sorted T cell fraction (not recorded which). The origin of the receptors is a male donor with ankylosing spondylitis.

The CDR3 DNA follows: TGTGCCAGCAGTTATACTGGACCTAGCACAGATACGCAGTATTTT. Translation gives CASSYTGPSTDTQYF. V usage is TRBV6-2 or TRBV6-3 and J usage is TRBJ2-3; no definite D call. This CDR3 region has 15 residues. Germline-derived CDR1 and CDR2 are MNHEY and SVGEGT. Trimming removed 3 bases from V and 0 bases from J, with 10 bases in between.

This clonotype was counted only a few times. The V and J genes are TRBV20-1 and TRBJ2-2, with a possible D match to TRBD2 (6 bases). Germline values: CDR1 DFQATT, CDR2 SNEGSKA (reference sequence). V was shortened by 5 bases and J by 0 bases, with 34 bases between the two germline ends. This CDR3 has 22 residues. The CDR3 loop is CSAPDKGSGKGSARSNTGELFF. For the CDR3, the DNA is TGCAGTGCTCCCGATAAGGGTAGCGGAAAAGGGAGCGCTAGGTCGAACACCGGGGAGCTGTTTTTT.

CDR3: CASSRGTGDQETQYF. The CDR3 coding sequence is TGCGCCAGCAGCCGGGGGACAGGCGACCAAGAGACCCAGTACTTC. The genes are TRBV5-1 and TRBJ2-5, with 8 positions matching TRBD1. V gave up 4 bases and J gave up 0 bases; unmatched junction bases: 5. The CDR3 has 15 residues. CDR1 is SGHRS and CDR2 is YFSETQ in the germline V gene.

The chain has TRBV11-2 and TRBJ2-3; TRBD2 agrees at 12 bases. The V and J ends lost 5 bases and 3 bases, in that order; junction bases with no gene match: 6. This CDR3 spans 16 amino acids. Germline V lookup: CDR1 SGHAT, CDR2 FQNNGV. CDR3 in amino acids: CASSPGLAGMTDTQYF. The CDR3 DNA reads as TGTGCCAGCAGCCCTGGACTAGCGGGAATGACAGATACGCAGTATTTT.

This clonotype has only one observation. The chain joins TRBV28 to TRBJ2-7; D gene unclear. The germline V and J ends were trimmed by 2 bases and 0 bases, with 5 bases remaining between them. Germline assignment: CDR1 MDHEN and CDR2 SYDVKM. The CDR3 extends over 13 amino acids. The CDR3 protein is CASSLQHSYEQYV. In nucleotides, the CDR3 is TGTGCCAGCAGTTTACAGCACTCCTACGAGCAGTACGTC.

V is TRBV29-1 and J is TRBJ2-2; D is unclear. Germline loops: CDR1 SQVTM, CDR2 ANQGSEA. The V gene lost 4 bases and the J gene lost 1 base, with 7 bases spanning the gap. The CDR3 covers 13 residues. This CDR3 is CSVGTENTGELFF. As DNA, the CDR3 is TGCAGCGTTGGGACCGAGAACACCGGGGAGCTGTTTTTT.

This clonotype appeared a few times. The CDR3 DNA reads TGCAGCGTTGATATGAATTGGGGCACAGATACGCAGTATTTT. Its translation: CSVDMNWGTDTQYF. This chain connects TRBV29-1 to TRBJ2-3; D gene unclear. Germline CDR1 SQVTM, CDR2 ANQGSEA. With 3 bases removed from V and 1 base from J, the gap between germline ends came to 11 bases. This CDR3 has 14 residues.

This rearrangement joins TRBV24-1 to TRBJ2-3; no clear D gene. Trimming removed 3 bases at V and 3 bases at J, with 6 bases between. The CDR3 contains 13 residues. Germline V gives CDR1 KGHDR, CDR2 SFDVKD. Here the CDR3 reads CATSDPRTDTQYF. DNA of the CDR3: TGTGCCACCAGTGATCCGCGGACAGATACGCAGTATTTT.

This clonotype was seen many times. J is TRBJ2-1 and V is TRBV12-3 or TRBV12-4, with D uncertain. CDR3 length: 13 residues. V was pared by 3 bases and J by 4 bases, with 7 bases between. The CDR3 bases are TGTGCCAGCAGTTTGGGCTTTTACAATGAGCAGTTCTTC. It specifies CASSLGFYNEQFF.